This TCR beta chain emerged from a study of response to subunit inactivated influenza vaccine. This clonotype has only a few counts. The germline V gene encodes CDR1 SGHRS and CDR2 YFSETQ. Germline trimming cut 6 bases from V and 5 bases from J; bases unmatched to any gene: 6. This CDR3 comprises 14 residues. TCRdb ran MiXCR on the RT-PCR reads and lists one entry per CDR3 protein. The data show around 710,000 distinct CDR3 sequences, with roughly 13% seen just once and 6% to 7% held by the top ten. V gene TRBV5-1 combines with J gene TRBJ2-5; 11 bases are shared with TRBD2. The receptor was isolated from a man aged 45 to 65 who received an inactivated influenza vaccine. The input for sequencing was PBMCs from blood, taken 14 days before vaccination. CDR3: CASMVAGGLETQYF. CDR3 sequence (DNA): TGCGCCAGCATGGTAGCGGGAGGGCTCGAGACCCAGTACTTC. The full variable domain, its missing parts supplied by reference TRBV5-1 and TRBJ2-5, is KAGVTQTPRYLIKTRGQQVTLSCSPISGHRSVSWYQQTPGQGLQFLFEYFSETQRNKGNFPGRFSGRQFSNSRSEMNVSTLELGDSALYLCASMVAGGLETQYFGPGTRLLVL.